Following are 23 T cell receptor beta chains from one sample sequenced in a study of cytomegalovirus exposure and HLA in healthy donors. 60 Vbeta and 13 Jbeta primers were used in PCR. Measured with immunoSEQ multiplex PCR; TCRdb has only the in-frame clones, and not every one. This listing includes about 110,000 clones. Sequenced material: PBMCs. The receptors originated from a man in his forties or fifties in good health and CMV-seropositive.

This sequence joins TRBV5-6 and TRBJ2-5, with TRBD1 as a possible D gene (5 bases). Per germline, CDR1 SGHDT and CDR2 YYEEEE. The CDR3 has 14 residues. V dropped 0 bases and J dropped 4 bases, with 10 bases sitting between them. The CDR3 DNA reads TGTGCCAGCAGCTTGGGAGTCAGGGCAGAGACCCAGTACTTC. This sequence encodes CASSLGVRAETQYF.

The V and J genes are TRBV27 and TRBJ2-1, with TRBD2 as a possible D gene (5 bases). The CDR3 runs to 14 residues. The germline V gene encodes CDR1 MNHEY and CDR2 SMNVEV (reference sequence). Trimming pared 2 bases from V and 2 bases from J, leaving 7 bases between. CDR3 DNA sequence: TGTGCCAGCAGTTTACGGGAAACCTACAATGAGCAGTTCTTC. It yields the protein CASSLRETYNEQFF.

This chain connects TRBV5-1 to TRBJ1-1, with a weak D call TRBD1 (5 bases). Trimming pared 7 bases from V and 6 bases from J, leaving 10 bases between. CDR3 length: 11 residues. Germline V lookup: CDR1 SGHRS, CDR2 YFSETQ. In DNA, the CDR3 is TGCGCCAGCGGGGAGGGGTCTGAAGCTTTCTTT. Encoded protein: CASGEGSEAFF.

This chain joins TRBV30 and TRBJ2-2, with TRBD1 as a possible D gene (5 bases). The CDR3 length is 15 residues. Trimming cost V 0 bases and J 5 bases, with 13 bases left between them. From germline, CDR1 is GTSNPN and CDR2 SVGIG (reference sequence). The CDR3 sequence is CAWSVDRRTTGELFF. CDR3 in DNA: TGTGCCTGGAGTGTAGACAGACGAACAACCGGGGAGCTGTTTTTT.

This sequence joins TRBV5-4 and TRBJ2-5; TRBD2 matches at 8 bases. The germline CDR1 and CDR2 sequences are SGHNT and YYREEE (reference sequence). V lost 0 bases and J lost 11; bases outside the gene matches: 12. There are 15 residues in the CDR3. In nucleotides, the CDR3 is TGTGCCAGCAGCTTGGAAGGGGCACGAGCGGGGGAGCAGTACTTC. Encoded protein: CASSLEGARAGEQYF.

The rearrangement uses TRBV6-5 and TRBJ1-6; D remains unclear. Per the germline V gene, CDR1 is MNHEY and CDR2 is SVGAGI. CDR3 length: 11 residues. V dropped 6 bases and J dropped 7 bases, with 4 bases sitting between them. Written as DNA, the CDR3 is TGTGCCAGCAGGTCGAATTCACCCCTCCACTTT. It codes for CASRSNSPLHF.

The V call is TRBV5-1, the J call TRBJ2-5; D ambiguous. V shed 0 bases and J shed 2 bases, with 11 bases lying between them. CDR1 SGHRS and CDR2 YFSETQ come from the germline V gene. The CDR3 contains 15 residues. The CDR3 DNA sequence: TGCGCCAGCAGCTTGGCCCGTGAACAACAAGAGACCCAGTACTTC. As protein: CASSLAREQQETQYF.

The rearrangement joins TRBV19 to TRBJ2-1; 8 bases are shared with TRBD2. CDR3 size: 15 residues. The germline V gene encodes CDR1 LNHDA and CDR2 SQIVND (reference sequence). With 3 bases clipped from V and 5 bases from J, the junction kept 6 bases outside the gene matches. The CDR3 spells CASSIGAGAHNEQFF. CDR3 in DNA: TGTGCCAGTAGTATCGGAGCGGGAGCTCACAATGAGCAGTTCTTC.

The rearrangement links TRBV10-2 to TRBJ2-5; 7 bases are a match to TRBD1. Per the germline V gene, CDR1 is WSHSY and CDR2 is SAAADI. The V segment lost 1 base and the J segment 1 base; nucleotides outside the gene matches: 3. This CDR3 region has 15 residues. As DNA, the CDR3 is TGCGCCAGCAGTGAGTTCCGGGACAGCCAAGAGACCCAGTACTTC. As protein: CASSEFRDSQETQYF.

The CDR3 loop reads CSVEETGLNTEAFF. CDR3 nucleotide sequence: TGCAGCGTTGAGGAGACAGGGTTGAACACTGAAGCTTTCTTT. The chain recombines TRBV29-1 with TRBJ1-1; 7 bases agree with TRBD1. Germline V lookup: CDR1 SQVTM, CDR2 ANQGSEA. The CDR3 is 14 residues long. With V trimmed by 3 bases and J by 0 bases, 4 bases remained unmatched.

This chain joins TRBV15 and TRBJ1-4, with D tentatively TRBD1 (5 bases). The CDR3 has 16 residues. Germline values: CDR1 LNHNV, CDR2 YYDKDF (reference sequence). Trimming shortened V by 0 bases and J by 7 bases, and 15 bases separated the two germline ends. CDR3 sequence reads: CATSRDRAAGLEKLFF. DNA for the CDR3: TGTGCCACCAGCAGAGATAGGGCGGCAGGGCTTGAAAAACTGTTTTTT.

Measured by frequency, this clone is medium-sized (0.01 to 0.1%). The chain employs TRBV7-2 and TRBJ1-3; 7 bases match TRBD1. This CDR3 region has 14 residues. Germline loops: CDR1 SGHTA, CDR2 FQGNSA. With V trimmed by 5 bases and J by 3 bases, 4 bases remained unmatched. CDR3 amino acids: CASSLTGDGNTIYF. CDR3 bases: TGTGCCAGCAGCCTTACAGGGGATGGAAACACCATATATTTT. Full variable domain (remainder filled in from reference TRBV7-2 and TRBJ1-3): GAGVSQSPSNKVTEKGKDVELRCDPISGHTALYWYRQSLGQGLEFLIYFQGNSAPDKSGLPSDRFSAERTGGSVSTLTIQRTQQEDSAVYLCASSLTGDGNTIYFGEGSWLTVV.

Notes on this clone: One junction end does not reproduce the germline sequence, and a read error may be involved. The CDR3 DNA sequence: TGTGCTAGCAGCTTAGCGGCACATTACGAGCAGTACTTC. Protein sequence: CASSLAAHYEQYF. The genes are TRBV7-7 and TRBJ2-7; D might be TRBD2 (6 bases). The CDR3 length is 13 residues. The germline gives CDR1 SSHAT, CDR2 FNYEAQ (reference sequence).

V and J are TRBV7-9 and TRBJ2-3; weak D call: TRBD2 (5 bases). The V and J ends lost 2 bases and 4 bases respectively, with 10 bases between them. Germline CDR1 is SEHNR and CDR2 is FQNEAQ (reference sequence). The CDR3 extends over 14 amino acids. The CDR3 region has the DNA TGTGCCAGCAGCTTATTGGGGAGTGCAGATACGCAGTATTTT. Translation: CASSLLGSADTQYF.

The chain employs TRBV18 and TRBJ2-1; TRBD1 might be the D (6 bases). The CDR3 sequence is 14 residues long. Germline-derived CDR1 and CDR2 are KGHSH and LQKENI. The V end was cut by 7 bases, the J end by 4 bases, with 14 bases between. The CDR3 region has the DNA TGTGCCAGCTTACCGGGACAACCATACAATGAGCAGTTCTTC. The encoded protein is CASLPGQPYNEQFF.

The J gene is TRBJ2-5, the V gene TRBV2, with 8 bases aligning to TRBD1. V lost 3 bases, J lost 5 bases, and 11 bases stayed unmatched. CDR3 length: 16 amino acids. Germline CDR1 reads SNHLY; CDR2 reads FYNNEI. This CDR3 is CASSDERTGRQETQYF. CDR3 DNA sequence: TGTGCCAGCAGTGACGAAAGGACAGGGAGGCAGGAGACCCAGTACTTC.

The chain has TRBV6-1 and TRBJ2-7; D gene unclear. Germline lookup yields CDR1 MNHNS and CDR2 SASEGT. The CDR3 extends over 13 amino acids. Trimming pared 4 bases from V and 5 bases from J, leaving 12 bases between. CDR3: CASSVQVGNEQYF. The CDR3 DNA is TGTGCCAGCAGTGTCCAGGTGGGTAACGAGCAGTACTTC.

Points on this clone: At the DNA level, this CDR3 is encoded by other sequences in the same sample as well. The rearrangement uses TRBV19 and TRBJ2-5; 7 nucleotides agree with TRBD1. The CDR3 is 14 residues long. Germline-derived CDR1 and CDR2 are LNHDA and SQIVND (reference sequence). Trimming at V came to 5 bases and at J to 1 base, leaving 4 bases not matched to a gene. The CDR3 coding sequence is TGTGCCAGTAGTCCCGACAGGGTCCAAGAGACCCAGTACTTC. Translating it yields CASSPDRVQETQYF.

The rearrangement uses TRBV11-2 and TRBJ1-2; maybe TRBD1 (6 bases). V was clipped by 5 bases and J by 7 bases, with 11 bases between them. The CDR3 totals 12 residues. CDR1 and CDR2 (germline): SGHAT, FQNNGV. CDR3 in DNA: TGTGCCAGCAGCGAATCAGGGGTTGGCTACACCTTC. Its translation is CASSESGVGYTF.

V and J are TRBV7-2 and TRBJ1-1, with D possibly matching TRBD1 (5 bases). Germline assignment: CDR1 SGHTA and CDR2 FQGNSA. This CDR3 has 15 amino acids. The V and J ends lost 1 base and 1 base respectively, with 10 bases between them. CDR3 region: CASSLVGQGNTEAFF. CDR3 in DNA: TGTGCCAGCAGCTTAGTAGGGCAGGGGAACACTGAAGCTTTCTTT.

This chain uses TRBV29-1 with TRBJ2-6, with D tentatively TRBD1 (5 bases). The CDR3 is 17 amino acids. The V and J ends lost 0 bases and 0 bases respectively, with 12 bases between them. The germline CDR1 and CDR2 sequences are SQVTM and ANQGSEA. In nucleotides, the CDR3 is TGCAGCGTTGAAGATGCAGGGAAACACTCTGGGGCCAACGTCCTGACTTTC. Protein sequence: CSVEDAGKHSGANVLTF.

Comment on this clone: Other DNA sequences in the sample encode the same CDR3. The chain recombines TRBV7-3 with TRBJ1-1; D possibly corresponds to TRBD1 (5 bases). From germline, CDR1 is SGHTA and CDR2 FQGTGA. This CDR3 spans 13 amino acids. V was trimmed by 4 bases and J by 2 bases, leaving 8 bases between them. For the CDR3, the DNA is TGTGCCAGCAGCTCACAGGTTAACACTGAAGCTTTCTTT. This sequence encodes CASSSQVNTEAFF. The variable domain in full, completed from reference TRBV7-3 and TRBJ1-1, reads GAGVSQTPSNKVTEKGKYVELRCDPISGHTALYWYRQSLGQGPEFLIYFQGTGAADDSGLPNDRFFAVRPEGSVSTLKIQRTERGDSAVYLCASSSQVNTEAFFGQGTRLTVV.

The genes are TRBV2 and TRBJ1-2; TRBD1 aligns across 8 bases. This CDR3 contains 16 residues. Per the germline V gene, CDR1 is SNHLY and CDR2 is FYNNEI. V gave up 8 bases and J gave up 2 bases; unmatched junction bases: 13. The CDR3 region has the DNA TGTGCCAGCTTCAGGACAGGGAGGTCCGCCAACTATGGCTACACCTTC. As protein: CASFRTGRSANYGYTF.